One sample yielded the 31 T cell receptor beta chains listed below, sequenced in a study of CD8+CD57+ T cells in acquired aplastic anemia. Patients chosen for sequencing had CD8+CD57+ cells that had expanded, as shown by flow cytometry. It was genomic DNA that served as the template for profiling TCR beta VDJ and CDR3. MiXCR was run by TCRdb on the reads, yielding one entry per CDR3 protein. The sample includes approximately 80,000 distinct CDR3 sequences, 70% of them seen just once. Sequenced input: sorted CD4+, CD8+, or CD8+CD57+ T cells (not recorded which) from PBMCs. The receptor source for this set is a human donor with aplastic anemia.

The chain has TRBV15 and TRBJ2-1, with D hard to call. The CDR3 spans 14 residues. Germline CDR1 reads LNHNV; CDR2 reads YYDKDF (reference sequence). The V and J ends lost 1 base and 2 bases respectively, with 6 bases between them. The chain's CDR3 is CATSRASTYNEQFF. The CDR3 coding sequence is TGTGCCACCAGCAGAGCCAGCACCTACAATGAGCAGTTCTTC.

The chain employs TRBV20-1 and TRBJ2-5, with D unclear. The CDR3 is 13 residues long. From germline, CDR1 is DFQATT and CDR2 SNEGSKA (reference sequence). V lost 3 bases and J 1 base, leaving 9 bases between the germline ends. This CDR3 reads CSASTTGQETQYF. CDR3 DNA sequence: TGCAGTGCTAGCACCACTGGCCAAGAGACCCAGTACTTC.

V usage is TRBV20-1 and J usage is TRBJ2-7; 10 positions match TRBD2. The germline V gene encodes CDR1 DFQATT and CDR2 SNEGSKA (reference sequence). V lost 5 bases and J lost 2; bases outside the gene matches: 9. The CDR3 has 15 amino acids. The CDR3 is CSASFIAGGAYEQYF. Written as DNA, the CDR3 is TGCAGTGCTTCTTTCATAGCGGGAGGTGCCTACGAGCAGTACTTC.

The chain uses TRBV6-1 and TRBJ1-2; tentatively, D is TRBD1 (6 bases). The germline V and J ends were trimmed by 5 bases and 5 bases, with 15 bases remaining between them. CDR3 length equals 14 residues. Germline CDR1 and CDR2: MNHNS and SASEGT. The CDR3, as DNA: TGTGCCAGCAGTCAAGGAGACAGGCAGTATGGCTACACCTTC. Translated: CASSQGDRQYGYTF.

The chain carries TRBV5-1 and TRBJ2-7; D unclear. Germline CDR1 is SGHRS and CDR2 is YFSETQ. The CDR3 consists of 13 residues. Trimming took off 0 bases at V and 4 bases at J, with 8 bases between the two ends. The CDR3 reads CASSLESIYEQYF. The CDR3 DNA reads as TGCGCCAGCAGCTTGGAGAGTATTTACGAGCAGTACTTC.

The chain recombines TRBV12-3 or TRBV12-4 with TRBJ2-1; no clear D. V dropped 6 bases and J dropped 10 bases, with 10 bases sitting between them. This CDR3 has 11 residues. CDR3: CASRRSREQFF. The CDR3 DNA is TGTGCCAGCAGGAGATCTCGCGAGCAGTTCTTC.

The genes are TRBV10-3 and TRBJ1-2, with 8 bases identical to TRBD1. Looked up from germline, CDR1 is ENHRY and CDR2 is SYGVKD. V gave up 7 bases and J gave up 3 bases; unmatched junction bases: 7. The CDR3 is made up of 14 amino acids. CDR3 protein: CAITAGQGDYGYTF. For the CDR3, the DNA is TGTGCCATCACTGCTGGACAGGGAGACTATGGCTACACCTTC.

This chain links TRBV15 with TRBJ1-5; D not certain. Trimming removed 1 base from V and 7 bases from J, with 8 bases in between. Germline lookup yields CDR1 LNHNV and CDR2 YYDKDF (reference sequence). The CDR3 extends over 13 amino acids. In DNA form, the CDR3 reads TGTGCCACCAGCAGAGTTGGCGGCCAGCCCCAGCATTTT. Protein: CATSRVGGQPQHF.

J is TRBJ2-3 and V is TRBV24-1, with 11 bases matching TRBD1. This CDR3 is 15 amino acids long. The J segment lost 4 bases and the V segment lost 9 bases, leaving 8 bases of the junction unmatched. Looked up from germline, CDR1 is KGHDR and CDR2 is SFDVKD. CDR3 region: CATGPDRGLADTQYF. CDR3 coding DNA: TGTGCCACCGGGCCGGACAGGGGGCTGGCAGATACGCAGTATTTT.

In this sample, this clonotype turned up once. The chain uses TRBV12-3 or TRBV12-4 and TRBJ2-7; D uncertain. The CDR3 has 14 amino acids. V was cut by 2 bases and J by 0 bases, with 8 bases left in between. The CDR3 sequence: CASSLMEPSYEQYF. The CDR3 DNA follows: TGTGCCAGCAGTTTAATGGAGCCCTCCTACGAGCAGTACTTC.

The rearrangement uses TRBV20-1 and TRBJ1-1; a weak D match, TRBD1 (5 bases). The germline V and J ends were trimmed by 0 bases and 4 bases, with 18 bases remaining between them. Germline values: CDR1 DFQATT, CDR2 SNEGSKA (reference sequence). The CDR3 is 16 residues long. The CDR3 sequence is CSARDVRGRESTEAFF. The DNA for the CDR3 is TGCAGTGCTAGAGATGTTAGGGGCAGGGAGAGCACTGAAGCTTTCTTT.

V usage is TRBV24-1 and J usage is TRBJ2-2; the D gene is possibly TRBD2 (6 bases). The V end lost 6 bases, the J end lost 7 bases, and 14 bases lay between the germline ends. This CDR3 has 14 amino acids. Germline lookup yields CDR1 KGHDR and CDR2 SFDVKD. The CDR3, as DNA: TGTGCCACCAGTCTAGGAGGGGCTGGCGGGGAGCTGTTTTTT. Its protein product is CATSLGGAGGELFF.

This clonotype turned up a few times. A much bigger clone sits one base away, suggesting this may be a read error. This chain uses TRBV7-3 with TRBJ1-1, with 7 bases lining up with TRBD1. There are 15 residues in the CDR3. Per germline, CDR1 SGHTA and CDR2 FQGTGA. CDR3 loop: CASSPTGWGNTVAFF. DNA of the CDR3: TGTGCCAGCAGCCCGACAGGGTGGGGTAACACTGTAGCTTTCTTT.

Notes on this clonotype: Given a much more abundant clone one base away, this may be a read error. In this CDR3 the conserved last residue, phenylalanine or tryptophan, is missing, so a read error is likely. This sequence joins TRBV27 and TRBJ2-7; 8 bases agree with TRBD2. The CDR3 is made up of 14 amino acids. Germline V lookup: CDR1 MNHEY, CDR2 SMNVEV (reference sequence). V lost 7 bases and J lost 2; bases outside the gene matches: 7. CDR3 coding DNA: TGTGCCAGCATGGTAGCGACTAGCGCCTACGAGCAGTACTCC. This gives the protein CASMVATSAYEQYS.

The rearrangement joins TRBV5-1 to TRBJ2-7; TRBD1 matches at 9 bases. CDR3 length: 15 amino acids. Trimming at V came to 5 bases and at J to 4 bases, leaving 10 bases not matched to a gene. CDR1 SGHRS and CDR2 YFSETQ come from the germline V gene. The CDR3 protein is CASSYSTGGVYEQYF. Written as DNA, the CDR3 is TGCGCCAGCAGTTACTCGACAGGGGGAGTTTACGAGCAGTACTTC. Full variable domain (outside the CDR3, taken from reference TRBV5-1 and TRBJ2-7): KAGVTQTPRYLIKTRGQQVTLSCSPISGHRSVSWYQQTPGQGLQFLFEYFSETQRNKGNFPGRFSGRQFSNSRSEMNVSTLELGDSALYLCASSYSTGGVYEQYFGPGTRLTVT.

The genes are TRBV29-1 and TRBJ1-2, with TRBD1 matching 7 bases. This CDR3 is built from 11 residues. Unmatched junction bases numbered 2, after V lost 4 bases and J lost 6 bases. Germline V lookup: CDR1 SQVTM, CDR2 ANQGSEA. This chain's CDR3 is CSVGQGNGYTF. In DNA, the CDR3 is TGCAGCGTTGGACAGGGTAATGGCTACACCTTC. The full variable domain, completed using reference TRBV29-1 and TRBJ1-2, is SAVISQKPSRDICQRGTSLTIQCQVDSQVTMMFWYRQQPGQSLTLIATANQGSEATYESGFVIDKFPISRPNLTFSTLTVSNMSPEDSSIYLCSVGQGNGYTFGSGTRLTVV.

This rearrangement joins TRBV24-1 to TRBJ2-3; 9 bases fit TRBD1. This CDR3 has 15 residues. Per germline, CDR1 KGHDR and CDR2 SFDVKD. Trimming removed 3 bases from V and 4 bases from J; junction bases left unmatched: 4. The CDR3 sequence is CATSDPGQGPDTQYF. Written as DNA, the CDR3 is TGTGCCACCAGTGATCCCGGACAGGGGCCAGATACGCAGTATTTT.

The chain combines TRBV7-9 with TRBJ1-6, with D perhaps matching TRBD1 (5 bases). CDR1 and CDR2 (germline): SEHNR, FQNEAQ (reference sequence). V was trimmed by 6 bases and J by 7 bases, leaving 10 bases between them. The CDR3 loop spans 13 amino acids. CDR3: CASSGDGNSPLHF. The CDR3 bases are TGTGCCAGCAGTGGGGACGGAAATTCACCCCTCCACTTT.

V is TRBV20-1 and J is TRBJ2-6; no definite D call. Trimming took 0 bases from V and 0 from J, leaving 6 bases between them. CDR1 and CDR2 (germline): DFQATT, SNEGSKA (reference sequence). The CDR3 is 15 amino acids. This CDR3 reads CSARDRNSGANVLTF. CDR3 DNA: TGCAGTGCTAGAGATCGAAACTCTGGGGCCAACGTCCTGACTTTC.

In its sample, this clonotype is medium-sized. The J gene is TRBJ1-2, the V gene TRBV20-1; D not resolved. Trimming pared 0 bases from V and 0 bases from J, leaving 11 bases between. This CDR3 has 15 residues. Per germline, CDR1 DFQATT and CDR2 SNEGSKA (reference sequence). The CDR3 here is CSARDRDTANYGYTF. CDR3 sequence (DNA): TGCAGTGCTAGAGATCGCGACACCGCTAACTATGGCTACACCTTC.

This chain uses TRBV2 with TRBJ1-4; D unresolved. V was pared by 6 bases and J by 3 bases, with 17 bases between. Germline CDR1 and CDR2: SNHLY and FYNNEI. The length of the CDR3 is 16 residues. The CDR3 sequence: CASSVHVQAANEKLFF. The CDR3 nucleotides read TGTGCCAGCAGCGTCCACGTCCAGGCGGCTAATGAAAAACTGTTTTTT.

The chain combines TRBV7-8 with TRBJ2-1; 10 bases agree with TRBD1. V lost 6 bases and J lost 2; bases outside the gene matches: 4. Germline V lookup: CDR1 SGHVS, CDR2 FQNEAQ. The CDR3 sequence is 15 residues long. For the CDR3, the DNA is TGTGCCAGCAGTAGGACAGGGGGGACCTACAATGAGCAGTTCTTC. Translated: CASSRTGGTYNEQFF.

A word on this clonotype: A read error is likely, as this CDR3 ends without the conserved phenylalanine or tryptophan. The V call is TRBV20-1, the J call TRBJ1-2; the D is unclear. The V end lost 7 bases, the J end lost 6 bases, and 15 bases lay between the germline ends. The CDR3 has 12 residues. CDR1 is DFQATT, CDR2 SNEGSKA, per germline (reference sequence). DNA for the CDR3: TGCAGTGTTGTAGGTCGGGCGGATGGCTACACCCTC. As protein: CSVVGRADGYTL.

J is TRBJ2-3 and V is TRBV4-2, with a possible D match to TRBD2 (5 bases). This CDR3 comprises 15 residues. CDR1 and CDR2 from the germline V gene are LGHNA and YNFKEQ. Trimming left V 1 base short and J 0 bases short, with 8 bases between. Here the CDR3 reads CASSQAWTSTDTQYF. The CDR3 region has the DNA TGTGCCAGCAGCCAAGCGTGGACTAGCACAGATACGCAGTATTTT.

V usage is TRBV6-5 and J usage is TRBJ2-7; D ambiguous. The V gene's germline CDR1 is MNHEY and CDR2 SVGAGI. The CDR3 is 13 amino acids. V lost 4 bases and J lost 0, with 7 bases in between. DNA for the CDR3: TGTGCCAGCAGTTGGCAGCCCTCCTACGAGCAGTACTTC. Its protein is CASSWQPSYEQYF.

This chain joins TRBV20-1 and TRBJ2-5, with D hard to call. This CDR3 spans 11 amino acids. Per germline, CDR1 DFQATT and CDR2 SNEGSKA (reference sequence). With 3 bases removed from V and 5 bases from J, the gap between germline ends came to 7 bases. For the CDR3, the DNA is TGCAGTGCTAGTCAACGGGAGACCCAGTACTTC. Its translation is CSASQRETQYF.

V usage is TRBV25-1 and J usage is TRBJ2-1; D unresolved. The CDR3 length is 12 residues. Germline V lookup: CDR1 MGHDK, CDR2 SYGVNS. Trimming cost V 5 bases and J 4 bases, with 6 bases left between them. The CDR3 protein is CASSIDYNEQFF. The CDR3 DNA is TGTGCCAGCAGTATAGATTACAATGAGCAGTTCTTC.

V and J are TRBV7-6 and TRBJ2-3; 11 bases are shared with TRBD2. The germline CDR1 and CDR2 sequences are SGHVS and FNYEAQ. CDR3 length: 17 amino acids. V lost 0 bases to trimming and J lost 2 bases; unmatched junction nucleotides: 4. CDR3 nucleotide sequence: TGTGCCAGCAGCTTAGCACGACTAGCGGGGATCACAGATACGCAGTATTTT. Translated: CASSLARLAGITDTQYF.

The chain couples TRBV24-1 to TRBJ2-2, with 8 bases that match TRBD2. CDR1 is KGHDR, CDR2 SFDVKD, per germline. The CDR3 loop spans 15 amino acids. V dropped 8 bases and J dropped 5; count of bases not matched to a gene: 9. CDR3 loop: CATMPGGARTGELFF. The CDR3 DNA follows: TGTGCCACCATGCCGGGGGGGGCGCGTACCGGGGAGCTGTTTTTT.

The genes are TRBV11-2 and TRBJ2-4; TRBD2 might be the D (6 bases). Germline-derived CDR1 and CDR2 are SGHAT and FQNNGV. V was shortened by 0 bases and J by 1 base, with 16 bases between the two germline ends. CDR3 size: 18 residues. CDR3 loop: CASSLEGLVRDAKNIQYF. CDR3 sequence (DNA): TGTGCCAGCAGCTTAGAGGGGTTAGTGCGGGACGCCAAAAACATTCAGTACTTC.

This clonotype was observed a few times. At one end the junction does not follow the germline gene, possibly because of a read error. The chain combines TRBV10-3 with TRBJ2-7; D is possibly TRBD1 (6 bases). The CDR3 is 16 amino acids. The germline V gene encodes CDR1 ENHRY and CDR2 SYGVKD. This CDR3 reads CASSFKQGGRSYEQYF. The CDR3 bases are TGTGCCAGCAGTTTTAAACAGGGCGGGCGCTCCTACGAGCAGTACTTC.